Ten or more counts support the clone carrying this T cell receptor (beta chain). The germline CDR1 and CDR2 sequences are SGHRS and YFSETQ. The CDR3 totals 14 residues. Trimming took off 0 bases at V and 4 bases at J, with 7 bases between the two ends. This sample is part of a study of CD8 T cells in ankylosing spondylitis. TCRdb analysed the 5' RACE reads with MiXCR anew, one entry per CDR3 protein. The top ten hold roughly a tenth of the sample, which has 300,000 to 400,000 distinct CDR3 sequences, roughly 11% seen once. Input material: blood, either unsorted or a sorted T cell fraction (not recorded which). The TCR sequence derives from a female donor with ankylosing spondylitis or in good health (not recorded which). The chain joins TRBV5-1 to TRBJ2-2, with D unclear. CDR3: CASSLVKGTGELFF. The CDR3 DNA reads TGCGCCAGCAGCTTGGTCAAGGGCACCGGGGAGCTGTTTTTT.